This T cell receptor beta chain was recovered during a study of cytomegalovirus exposure and HLA in healthy donors. The V gene's germline CDR1 is MNHEY and CDR2 SVGAGI. Germline trimming cut 8 bases from V and 5 bases from J; bases unmatched to any gene: 7. The CDR3 has 14 residues. 13 Jbeta primers and 60 Vbeta primers were used for the PCR. The table came from immunoSEQ multiplex PCR; TCRdb's copy has only in-frame clones and leaves some out. This table has 100,000 to 150,000 clones, approximately 80% appearing once. This sequence originates from a girl aged 2 to 10 in good health and CMV-seronegative. The sequencing input was PBMCs. J is TRBJ2-3 and V is TRBV6-5; TRBD2 agrees at 10 bases. CDR3 nucleotide sequence: TGTGCCAGCTCCTTAGCGGGAGGTGGAGATACGCAGTATTTT. It encodes CASSLAGGGDTQYF.